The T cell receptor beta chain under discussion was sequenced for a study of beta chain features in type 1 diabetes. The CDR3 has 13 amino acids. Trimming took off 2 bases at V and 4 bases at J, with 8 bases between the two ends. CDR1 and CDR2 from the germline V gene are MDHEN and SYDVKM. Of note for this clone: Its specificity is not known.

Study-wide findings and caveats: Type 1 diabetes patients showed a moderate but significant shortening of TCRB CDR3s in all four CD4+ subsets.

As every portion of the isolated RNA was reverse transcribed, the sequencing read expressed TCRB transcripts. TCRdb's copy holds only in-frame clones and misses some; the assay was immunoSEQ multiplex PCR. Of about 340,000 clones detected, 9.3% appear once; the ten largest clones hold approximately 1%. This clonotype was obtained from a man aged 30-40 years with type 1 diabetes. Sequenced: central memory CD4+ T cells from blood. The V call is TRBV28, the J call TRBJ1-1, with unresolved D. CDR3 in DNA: TGTGCCAGCAGTTTAGCTCGGTCCACTGAAGCTTTCTTT. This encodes CASSLARSTEAFF.